This T cell receptor beta chain originates from a study of cytotoxic CD8 clonotypes in ibrutinib-treated CLL. Study context: The patients comprised some 10 relapsed/refractory and some 15 treatment-naive cases, about 18 IGHV unmutated.

The TCR beta libraries used around 2 micrograms of genomic DNA that came from cryopreserved PBMCs. Using immunoSEQ multiplex PCR, the repertoire was profiled, and TCRdb retains in-frame clones only, with some absent. The data hold approximately 280,000 clones, with 65% to 85% observed a single time. This TCR derives from a human donor with chronic lymphocytic leukemia. The starting material was PBMCs, obtained at disease progression, from a patient treated with ibrutinib.

The DNA for the CDR3 is TGTGCCAGCAGAACGGGACCCCTCGGGGACTATGGCTACACCTTC. Protein sequence: CASRTGPLGDYGYTF. The chain couples TRBV5-6 to TRBJ1-2; tentatively, D is TRBD1 (5 bases). CDR1 is SGHDT, CDR2 YYEEEE, per germline. The V end was cut by 5 bases, the J end by 3 bases, with 17 bases between. This CDR3 contains 15 residues. Full variable domain (rest looked up from reference TRBV5-6 and TRBJ1-2): DAGVTQSPTHLIKTRGQQVTLRCSPKSGHDTVSWYQQALGQGPQFIFQYYEEEERQRGNFPDRFSGHQFPNYSSELNVNALLLGDSALYLCASRTGPLGDYGYTFGSGTRLTVV.